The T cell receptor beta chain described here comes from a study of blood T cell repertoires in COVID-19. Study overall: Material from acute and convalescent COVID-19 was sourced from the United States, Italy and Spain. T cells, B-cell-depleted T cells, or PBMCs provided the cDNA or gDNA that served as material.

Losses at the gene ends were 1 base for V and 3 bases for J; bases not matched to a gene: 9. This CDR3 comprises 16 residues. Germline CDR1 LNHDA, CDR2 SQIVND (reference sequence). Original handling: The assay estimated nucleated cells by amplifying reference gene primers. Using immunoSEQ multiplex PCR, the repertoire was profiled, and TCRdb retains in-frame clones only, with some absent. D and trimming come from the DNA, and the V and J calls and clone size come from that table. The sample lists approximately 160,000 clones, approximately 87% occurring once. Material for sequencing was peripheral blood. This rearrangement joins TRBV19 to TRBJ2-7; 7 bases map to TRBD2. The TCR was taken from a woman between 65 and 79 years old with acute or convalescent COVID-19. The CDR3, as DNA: TGTGCCAGTAGTATAGGCCTAGCGGATGGGGACTACGAGCAGTACTTC. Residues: CASSIGLADGDYEQYF.